The clone carrying this T cell receptor beta chain came up a few times. Antigen unknown. The source of the sample is a study of cytomegalovirus exposure and HLA in healthy donors. A multiplex PCR was run with 60 Vbeta primers and 13 Jbeta primers. Authors' processing steps: An analysis performed later counted about 80 million unique TCR beta chains (roughly 11 million of them shared). TCRdb's copy holds only in-frame clones and misses some; the assay was immunoSEQ multiplex PCR. D and trimming were read from the DNA, whereas the V and J calls and clone size are those reported in that table. The table has 110,000 or so clones, 75% to 85% seen once; the top ten hold 1.5% to 2%. The germline gives CDR1 LNHDA, CDR2 SQIVND (reference sequence). Trimming shortened V by 5 bases and J by 2 bases, and 10 bases separated the two germline ends. The CDR3 runs 14 residues. Study-wide results and caveats: Presence/absence analyses treated sequencing depth as roughly uniform across donors.

This clonotype was obtained from a middle-aged man in good health and CMV-seronegative. The chain has TRBV19 and TRBJ1-5, with a tentative D call TRBD1 (6 bases). Sequenced input: PBMCs. CDR3 sequence (DNA): TGTGCCAGTAGTCCGAGACAGGGCAATCAGCCCCAGCATTTT. Protein product: CASSPRQGNQPQHF. The complete variable domain, with remaining parts taken from reference TRBV19 and TRBJ1-5, reads DGGITQSPKYLFRKEGQNVTLSCEQNLNHDAMYWYRQDPGQGLRLIYYSQIVNDFQKGDIAEGYSVSREKKESFPLTVTSAQKNPTAFYLCASSPRQGNQPQHFGDGTRLSIL.